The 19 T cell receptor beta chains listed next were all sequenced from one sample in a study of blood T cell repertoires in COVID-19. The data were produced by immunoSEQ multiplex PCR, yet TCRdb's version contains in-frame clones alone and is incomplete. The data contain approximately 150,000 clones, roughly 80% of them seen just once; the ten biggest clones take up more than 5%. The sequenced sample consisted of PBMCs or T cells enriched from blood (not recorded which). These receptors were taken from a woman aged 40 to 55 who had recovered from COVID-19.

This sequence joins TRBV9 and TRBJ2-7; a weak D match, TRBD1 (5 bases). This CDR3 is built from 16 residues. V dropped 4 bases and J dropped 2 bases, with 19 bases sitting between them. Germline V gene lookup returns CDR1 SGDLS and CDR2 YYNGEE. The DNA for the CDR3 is TGTGCCAGCAGCCCCCATCAGGGTATGCCAACCTACGAGCAGTACTTC. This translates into CASSPHQGMPTYEQYF.

The CDR3 reads CASSLGYRGTEAFF. The CDR3 DNA sequence: TGTGCCAGTAGTTTGGGGTACAGGGGCACTGAAGCTTTCTTT. The chain has TRBV19 and TRBJ1-1; 7 bases map to TRBD1. The CDR3 sequence is 14 residues long. Germline V CDR1 and CDR2: LNHDA, SQIVND (reference sequence). V gave up 5 bases and J gave up 4 bases; unmatched junction bases: 7.

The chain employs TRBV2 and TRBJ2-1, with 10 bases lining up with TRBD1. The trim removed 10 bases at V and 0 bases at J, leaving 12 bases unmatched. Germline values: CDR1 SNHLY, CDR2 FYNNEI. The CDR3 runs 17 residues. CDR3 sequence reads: CATSRQGAFSSYNEQFF. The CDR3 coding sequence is TGTGCCACCTCCCGACAGGGGGCGTTTAGCTCCTACAATGAGCAGTTCTTC.

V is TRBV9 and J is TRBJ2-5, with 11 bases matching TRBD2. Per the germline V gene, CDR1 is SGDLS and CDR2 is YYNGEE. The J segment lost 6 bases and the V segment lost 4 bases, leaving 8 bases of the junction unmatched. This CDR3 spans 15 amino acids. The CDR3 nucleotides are TGTGCCAGCAGCCTCCATAGCGGGGGGGCGCAGACCCAGTACTTC. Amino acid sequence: CASSLHSGGAQTQYF.

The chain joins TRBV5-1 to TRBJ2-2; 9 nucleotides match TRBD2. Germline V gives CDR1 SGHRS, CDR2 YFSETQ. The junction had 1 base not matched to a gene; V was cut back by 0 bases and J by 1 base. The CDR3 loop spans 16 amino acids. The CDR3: CASSLGLAENTGELFF. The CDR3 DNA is TGCGCCAGCAGCTTGGGACTAGCGGAGAACACCGGGGAGCTGTTTTTT.

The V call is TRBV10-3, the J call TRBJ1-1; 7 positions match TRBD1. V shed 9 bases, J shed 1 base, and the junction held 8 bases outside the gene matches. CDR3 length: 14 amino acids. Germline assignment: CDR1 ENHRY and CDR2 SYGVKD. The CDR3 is CAMTTGRGNTEAFF. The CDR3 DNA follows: TGTGCCATGACGACAGGGCGAGGGAACACTGAAGCTTTCTTT.

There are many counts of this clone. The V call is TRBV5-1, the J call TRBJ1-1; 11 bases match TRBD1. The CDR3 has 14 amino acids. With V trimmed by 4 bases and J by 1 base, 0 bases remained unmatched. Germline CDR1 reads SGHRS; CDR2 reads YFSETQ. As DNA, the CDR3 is TGCGCCAGCAGCGGACAGGGGGCGAACACTGAAGCTTTCTTT. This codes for CASSGQGANTEAFF.

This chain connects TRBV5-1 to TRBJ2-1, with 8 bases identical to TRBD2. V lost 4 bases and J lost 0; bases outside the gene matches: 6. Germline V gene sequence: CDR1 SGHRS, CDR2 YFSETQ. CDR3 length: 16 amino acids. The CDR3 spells CASSATGTSSYNEQFF. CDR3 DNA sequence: TGCGCCAGCAGCGCGACCGGGACTAGCTCCTACAATGAGCAGTTCTTC.

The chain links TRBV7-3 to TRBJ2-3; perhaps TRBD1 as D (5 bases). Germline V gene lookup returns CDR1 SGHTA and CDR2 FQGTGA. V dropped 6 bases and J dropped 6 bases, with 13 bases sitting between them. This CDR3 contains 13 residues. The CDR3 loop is CASRGQGKDTQYF. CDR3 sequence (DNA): TGTGCCAGCAGAGGGCAGGGTAAGGATACGCAGTATTTT.

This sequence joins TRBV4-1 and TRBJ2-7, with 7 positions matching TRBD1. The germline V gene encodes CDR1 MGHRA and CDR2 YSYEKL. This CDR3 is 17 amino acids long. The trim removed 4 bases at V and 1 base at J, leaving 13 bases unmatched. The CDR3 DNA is TGCGCCAGCAGCCCGGCCTCTCGGGACAGATTTTCCTACGAGCAGTACTTC. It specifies CASSPASRDRFSYEQYF.

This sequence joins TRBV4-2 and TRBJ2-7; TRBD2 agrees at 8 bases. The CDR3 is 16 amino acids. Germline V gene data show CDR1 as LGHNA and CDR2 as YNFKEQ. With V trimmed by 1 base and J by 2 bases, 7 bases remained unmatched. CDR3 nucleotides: TGTGCCAGCAGCCAAGGGGGGTTGCGGGGGGCCTACGAGCAGTACTTC. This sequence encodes CASSQGGLRGAYEQYF.

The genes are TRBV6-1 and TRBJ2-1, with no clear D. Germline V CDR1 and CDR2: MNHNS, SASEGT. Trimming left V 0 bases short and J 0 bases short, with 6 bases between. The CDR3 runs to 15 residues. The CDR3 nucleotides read TGTGCCAGCAGTGAAGCCACCAGCTCCTACAATGAGCAGTTCTTC. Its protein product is CASSEATSSYNEQFF.

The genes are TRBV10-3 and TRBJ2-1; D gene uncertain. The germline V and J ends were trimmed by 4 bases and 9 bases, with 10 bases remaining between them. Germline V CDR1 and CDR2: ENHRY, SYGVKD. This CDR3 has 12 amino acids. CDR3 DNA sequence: TGTGCCATCAGTGGCCAACCCGGTGAGCAGTTCTTC. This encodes CAISGQPGEQFF.

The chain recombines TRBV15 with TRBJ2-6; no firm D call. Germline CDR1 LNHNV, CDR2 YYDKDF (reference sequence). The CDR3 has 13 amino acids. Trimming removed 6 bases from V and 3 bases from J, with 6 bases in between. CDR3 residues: CATSDSGANVLTF. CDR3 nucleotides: TGTGCCACCAGTGATAGTGGGGCCAACGTCCTGACTTTC.

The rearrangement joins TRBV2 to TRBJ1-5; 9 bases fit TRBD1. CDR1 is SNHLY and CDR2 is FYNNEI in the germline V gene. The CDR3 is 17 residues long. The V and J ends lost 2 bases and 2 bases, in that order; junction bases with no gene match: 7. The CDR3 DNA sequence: TGTGCCAGCAGTGAATCATACAGGGGGCGCGGCAATCAGCCCCAGCATTTT. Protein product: CASSESYRGRGNQPQHF. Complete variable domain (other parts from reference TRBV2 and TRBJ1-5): EPEVTQTPSHQVTQMGQEVILRCVPISNHLYFYWYRQILGQKVEFLVSFYNNEISEKSEIFDDQFSVERPDGSNFTLKIRSTKLEDSAMYFCASSESYRGRGNQPQHFGDGTRLSIL.

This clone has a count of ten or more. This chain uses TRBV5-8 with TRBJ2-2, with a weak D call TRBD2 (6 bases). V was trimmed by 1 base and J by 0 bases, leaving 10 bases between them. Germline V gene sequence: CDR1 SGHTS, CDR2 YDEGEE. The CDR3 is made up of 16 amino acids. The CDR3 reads CASSLLRDSNTGELFF. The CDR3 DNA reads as TGTGCCAGCAGCTTGCTCAGGGACTCGAACACCGGGGAGCTGTTTTTT.

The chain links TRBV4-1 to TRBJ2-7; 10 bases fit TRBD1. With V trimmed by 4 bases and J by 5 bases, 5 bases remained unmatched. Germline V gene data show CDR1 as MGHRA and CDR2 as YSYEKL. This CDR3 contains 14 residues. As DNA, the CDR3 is TGCGCCAGCAGCCGGGACAGGGGATCACACGAGCAGTACTTC. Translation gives CASSRDRGSHEQYF.

The CDR3 DNA reads as TGCGCCAGCAGCCCTAGGAGCGGGAGGGAGTCCTACGAGCAGTACTTC. It translates to CASSPRSGRESYEQYF. The genes are TRBV5-1 and TRBJ2-7, with 10 bases matching TRBD2. Germline V gene lookup returns CDR1 SGHRS and CDR2 YFSETQ. The CDR3 spans 16 residues. V trimming: 4 bases; J trimming: 1 base; junction bases outside the gene matches: 8.

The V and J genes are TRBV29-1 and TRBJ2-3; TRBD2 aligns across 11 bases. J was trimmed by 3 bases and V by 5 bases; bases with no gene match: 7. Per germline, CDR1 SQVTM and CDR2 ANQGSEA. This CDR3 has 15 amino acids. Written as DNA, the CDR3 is TGCAGCGTTCCCCCTCTAGCGGGGGGTACAGATACGCAGTATTTT. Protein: CSVPPLAGGTDTQYF.